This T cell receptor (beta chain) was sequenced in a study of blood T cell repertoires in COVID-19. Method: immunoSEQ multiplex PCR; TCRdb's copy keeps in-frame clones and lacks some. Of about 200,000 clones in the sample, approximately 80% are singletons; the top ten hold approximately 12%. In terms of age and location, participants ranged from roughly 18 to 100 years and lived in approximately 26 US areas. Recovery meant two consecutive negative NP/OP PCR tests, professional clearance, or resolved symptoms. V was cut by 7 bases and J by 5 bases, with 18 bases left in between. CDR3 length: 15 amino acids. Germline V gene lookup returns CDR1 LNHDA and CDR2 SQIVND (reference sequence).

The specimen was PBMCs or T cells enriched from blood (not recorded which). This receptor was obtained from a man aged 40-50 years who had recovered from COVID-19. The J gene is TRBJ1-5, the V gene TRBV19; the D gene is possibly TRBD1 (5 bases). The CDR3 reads CASIPHWGEDQPQHF. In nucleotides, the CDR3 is TGTGCCAGTATCCCCCACTGGGGGGAGGATCAGCCCCAGCATTTT.